This TCR beta chain is from a study of graft-versus-host responses after intestinal transplantation. CDR1 is MNHEY and CDR2 is SMNVEV in the germline V gene (reference sequence). The CDR3 consists of 15 residues. V was shortened by 6 bases and J by 2 bases, with 17 bases between the two germline ends. The table came from immunoSEQ multiplex PCR; TCRdb's copy has only in-frame clones and leaves some out. The sample holds fewer than 100,000 clones, roughly 82% seen once. V gene TRBV27 combines with J gene TRBJ2-7; perhaps TRBD2 as D (6 bases). This material consisted of PBMCs, taken 255 days after intestinal transplant. The sequence derives from a human patient who received an intestinal transplant, so some T cells may come from the graft donor. CDR3 loop: CASRSSGTLPYEQYF. The CDR3 bases are TGTGCCAGCAGGTCTTCCGGGACTCTACCCTACGAGCAGTACTTC.